The rows below give T cell receptor beta chains drawn from one sample of a study of shared clonotypes between healthy human individuals. Clones were read by immunoSEQ multiplex PCR, and TCRdb kept only the in-frame ones, dropping some. The table includes approximately 2,000,000 clones, over 85% detected once. The sample was naive CD8+ T cells from PBMCs. These receptors all come from a man in his late teens or twenties in good health. Some clones in this sample may be carry-over from other donors' samples. Each CDR3 is given with its conserved first and last residue. Fields, in order: D gene, V gene, clone size, J gene, CDR3 protein. The D gene is left open where the match is weak. The size of a clone is reported for some rows only, either as once, few or many, or as a class for expanded clones.

>TRBD2|TRBV6-5|.|TRBJ2-5
CASSSPIVAGAETQYF
>.|TRBV9|.|TRBJ2-7
CASSVGGTNRLYEQYF
>.|TRBV27|.|TRBJ1-1
CASRADSQNTEAFF
>.|TRBV4-1|.|TRBJ2-5
CASSQWSAGETQYF
>TRBD2|TRBV2|.|TRBJ2-7
CASKVLAGDDEQYF
>TRBD2|TRBV28|.|TRBJ2-1
CASRPSGRVYNEQFF
>.|TRBV25-1|.|TRBJ2-2
CASSEWGREATGELFF
>.|TRBV4-3|.|TRBJ1-4
CASSQEGAAVATNEKLFF
>TRBD1|TRBV4-3|once|TRBJ1-1
CASSQDLRQGRNTEAFF
>.|TRBV9|.|TRBJ1-4
CASSDGATTNEKLFF
>TRBD2|TRBV28|.|TRBJ2-1
CASSFLAGGMGRFF
>.|TRBV4-1|.|TRBJ2-7
CASSDQGGVYEQYF
>.|TRBV7-6|.|TRBJ2-7
CASSRDRSFSYEQYF
>.|TRBV9|once|TRBJ2-1
CASSVENSGYNEQFF
>.|TRBV7-2|.|TRBJ1-2
CASSPPLRRDYGYTF
>.|TRBV7-9|.|TRBJ2-3
CASSPYGLTGMGTDTQYF
>.|TRBV6-6|.|TRBJ1-1
CASTKTGGTEAFF
>.|TRBV10-1|.|TRBJ2-1
CASSGSRFDNEQFF
>TRBD1|TRBV30|.|TRBJ2-2
CAWSVFLLGQHPNTGELFF
>.|TRBV11-2|few|TRBJ1-1
CASSLFNTEAFF
>TRBD2|TRBV28|.|TRBJ2-1
CASSHRTSLDEQFF
>.|TRBV2|.|TRBJ2-7
CASSGAALHEQYF
>.|TRBV6-5|.|TRBJ1-2
CASSYSSPGGGYTF
>.|TRBV9|.|TRBJ2-2
CASSPLGQGELFF
>.|TRBV28|.|TRBJ2-1
CASSWDRPRSSGILLHYNEQFF
>TRBD1|TRBV19|.|TRBJ2-7
CASRIGTGLHEQYF
>.|TRBV9|.|TRBJ1-3
CASDTQGTGNTIYF
>TRBD1|TRBV7-6|.|TRBJ1-4
CASSQTGANEKLFF
>.|TRBV27|.|TRBJ1-3
CASSLGRGSGNTIYF
>.|TRBV20-1|.|TRBJ2-7
CSAWNSEQYF
>TRBD2|TRBV13|.|TRBJ2-7
CASSLSGTTYEQYF
>.|TRBV28|.|TRBJ2-2
CASSFEDTGELFF
>TRBD1|TRBV27|few|TRBJ1-1
CASSQGAITEAFF
>TRBD1|TRBV7-9|.|TRBJ2-7
CASSPGRDSSYEQYF
>.|TRBV6-5|.|TRBJ1-6
CASSYSGQDSPLHF
>.|TRBV9|.|TRBJ2-5
CASSYGTAYQETQYF
>TRBD2|TRBV6-6|.|TRBJ2-1
CASRGLAGGGQFF
>.|TRBV7-3|.|TRBJ2-7
CASSLRFVWTTEDPFYYEQYF
>.|TRBV14|.|TRBJ2-3
CASSQESERAGDTQYF
>.|TRBV27|.|TRBJ1-2
CASSQGPAARGYTF
>TRBD1|TRBV19|once|TRBJ2-7
CASSLKGTGSSYEQYF
>.|TRBV7-9|.|TRBJ2-7
CASSFEEERSSYEQYF
>.|TRBV7-9|.|TRBJ2-3
CASSLREASTDTQYF
>TRBD1|TRBV5-4|.|TRBJ2-7
CASSSTGTGPYEQYF
>.|TRBV4-3|.|TRBJ1-5
CASSQGTAGNQPQHF
>TRBD2|TRBV30|.|TRBJ2-1
CAWRGLAGTSYNEQFF
>TRBD2|TRBV7-9|.|TRBJ2-3
CASSATSGRDTQYF
>.|TRBV28|.|TRBJ2-3
CASIMDSSTDTQYF
>.|TRBV7-9|.|TRBJ2-7
CASSPTDGLYEQYF
>.|TRBV27|.|TRBJ2-1
CASSLTGYNEQFF
>.|TRBV7-9|.|TRBJ2-2
CASSWRTYTGELFF
>.|TRBV13|.|TRBJ2-5
CASSLRRSQETQYF